This T cell receptor beta chain was identified in a study of blood T cell repertoires in COVID-19 (dated by TCRdb to the early 2020s). Context from the whole study: Collaborator samples came from the United States, Italy and Spain and covered acute and convalescent phases of COVID-19. The prospective study material was composed of cDNA or gDNA derived from T cells, B-cell-depleted T cells, or PBMCs. Deeply sampled blood TCRbeta repertoires from subjects exposed to, actively infected with, or recovered from COVID-19 were included in the dataset. The repertoires were made available in a free public database intended to serve as a resource for research on the immune response to SARS-CoV-2. The samples were drawn from the first 160 participants of the ongoing ImmuneRACE study and from 1,254 subjects provided by 6 global collaborators. The sample metadata nearly always contained a de-identified subject ID, COVID-19 status, age in years and sex. Where available, HLA class I and class II types were obtained from metadata supplied by the sample provider rather than from assay-based typing. What the research found in general, with its limitations: The amount of clinical and demographic metadata varied by source and participant and was provided uncurated.

Of note for this clone: No antigen is known for it. No much larger clone is present one base from it, and per-base qualities are unavailable.

Including the terminal cysteine and phenylalanine, the CDR3 comprises 20 residues. Only the CDR3 DNA is retained, 60 bases long and in frame from the first base. Looking up the germline V gene yields CDR1 MDHEN and CDR2 SYDVKM. The trim is 3 bases for V and 9 bases for J, with a gap of 30 bases between the germline ends. The immunoSEQ Assay, a bias-controlled multiplex PCR, was used to amplify TCRbeta CDR3 regions from genomic DNA. The authors processed their data as follows. The number of nucleated cells in each sample was estimated from the amplification of reference gene primers within the assay. To quantify the absolute abundance of each unique TCRbeta CDR3 rearrangement, sequence reads were collapsed and filtered. Productive Simpson clonality was computed per sample as the square root of Simpson's diversity index over productive rearrangements. In TCRdb, the immuneACCESS table is reduced to in-frame sequences with V and J assigned. These tables do not hold every clone; where another copy was compared, an unresolved V gene accounts for under half, and the others remain unexplained. Clonal size and the V and J genes are those of that table, whereas D and trimming came from the DNA. A total of around 180,000 clones appear in this sample, around 86% of them only once. In total, the top ten clones hold 7% to 10% of the sample.

In the prospective study, participants were roughly 18 to 100 years old, resided in 24 geographic areas of the United States, and were enrolled through a virtual design. To assign participants to cohorts, the prospective study relied on clinical history that participants themselves reported in a screening survey and a study questionnaire. ImmuneRACE Cohort 3 recovered participants were defined by two consecutive negative NP/OP PCR tests, healthcare professional clearance, or symptom resolution. In the prospective study, mobile phlebotomists collected whole blood, serum and a nasopharyngeal or oropharyngeal swab from each participant. Over a roughly 2-month period, participants in the prospective study had the option of providing additional blood draws and questionnaires. Prospective study blood samples were shipped either frozen or at room temperature before DNA extraction.

Sequencing was performed on PBMCs or T cells enriched from blood (not recorded which). The chain is assembled from TRBV28 and TRBJ1-6, with TRBD1 tentatively as D gene (6 bases match). The TCR sequence derives from a woman in her twenties or thirties who had recovered from COVID-19. The nucleotides are TGTGCCAGCAGTTTTACCAAATTCTCCCCACAGGGTTGGGTAGCTTCACCCCTCCACTTT. It specifies CASSFTKFSPQGWVASPLHF.